The 9 T cell receptor beta chains listed next were all sequenced from one sample in a study of monozygotic twins with inflammatory bowel disease. TCRdb reprocessed the 5' RACE reads and keeps a single row for each CDR3 protein, giving no DNA. The sample's table shows roughly 150,000 distinct CDR3 sequences. Sequencing was performed on blood. These TCRs come from a human donor with ulcerative colitis or Crohn's disease, or a healthy co-twin of an affected twin (not recorded which).

The V gene is TRBV6-1, the J gene TRBJ1-4; absent DNA, TCRdb's TRBD1 call cannot be checked. This CDR3 is built from 15 residues. Germline V gene lookup returns CDR1 MNHNS and CDR2 SASEGT. The CDR3 here is CASRTTGTGWEKLFF.

This sequence joins TRBV5-1 and TRBJ2-3; with no DNA, the TCRdb D assignment of TRBD2 cannot be verified. The CDR3 loop spans 17 amino acids. CDR1 and CDR2 (germline): SGHRS, YFSETQ. CDR3 sequence reads: CASSLAGASGSTDTQYF. The full variable domain, completed using reference TRBV5-1 and TRBJ2-3, is KAGVTQTPRYLIKTRGQQVTLSCSPISGHRSVSWYQQTPGQGLQFLFEYFSETQRNKGNFPGRFSGRQFSNSRSEMNVSTLELGDSALYLCASSLAGASGSTDTQYFGPGTRLTVL.

This chain links TRBV15 with TRBJ2-5; TCRdb reports TRBD1, a call that lacks DNA to check it against. CDR3 length: 15 amino acids. The germline V gene encodes CDR1 LNHNV and CDR2 YYDKDF (reference sequence). CDR3 amino acids: CATSSQPGQLETQYF.

The genes are TRBV4-2 and TRBJ1-6; checking the TCRdb D call of TRBD1 is not possible without DNA. The CDR3 has 19 residues. The germline gives CDR1 LGHNA, CDR2 YNFKEQ. CDR3: CASSLFRQGIRGPNSPLHF.

This sequence joins TRBV7-9 and TRBJ2-7; TCRdb indicates TRBD1, and absent DNA this call remains unverified. The CDR3 is 15 residues long. Germline-derived CDR1 and CDR2 are SEHNR and FQNEAQ (reference sequence). The CDR3 here is CASSSPTGAEYEQYF.

This chain uses TRBV7-9 with TRBJ2-7; with no DNA, the TCRdb D assignment of TRBD1 cannot be verified. Germline-derived CDR1 and CDR2 are SEHNR and FQNEAQ (reference sequence). The CDR3 is 12 amino acids. The CDR3 reads CASSPVGDEQYF.

The rearrangement links TRBV7-6 to TRBJ2-4. Germline V lookup: CDR1 SGHVS, CDR2 FNYEAQ. The length of the CDR3 is 13 residues. The CDR3 sequence: CASSEGFEKHQYF.

The chain couples TRBV6-5 to TRBJ2-2; TCRdb proposes TRBD1, but this gene call is untestable without DNA. The CDR3 contains 16 residues. CDR1 is MNHEY, CDR2 SVGAGI, per germline. The CDR3 loop reads CASSYSVGARSGELFF.

The rearrangement links TRBV20-1 to TRBJ2-3; TCRdb's D gene call, TRBD2, goes unchecked for lack of DNA. Germline CDR1 DFQATT, CDR2 SNEGSKA (reference sequence). The CDR3 extends over 18 amino acids. The CDR3 reads CSARGWRGLAGRTDTQYF.